The 24 T cell receptor beta chains below were found in one sample sequenced in a study of cytomegalovirus exposure and HLA in healthy donors. Data came from immunoSEQ multiplex PCR; TCRdb stores just in-frame clones and leaves some out. Here the sample spans about 240,000 clones, approximately 87% being singletons. Specimen: PBMCs. These receptors all stem from a man aged 18 to 35 in good health and CMV-seronegative.

This clone was found once. The chain is built from TRBV7-9 and TRBJ2-7; tentatively, D is TRBD1 (6 bases). Germline V CDR1 and CDR2: SEHNR, FQNEAQ (reference sequence). There are 19 residues in the CDR3. V was shortened by 5 bases and J by 0 bases, with 26 bases between the two germline ends. In DNA, the CDR3 is TGTGCCAGCAGCGCCCAACAGGGTCGGAGTTCTTCAAGCTCCTACGAGCAGTACTTC. Its protein product is CASSAQQGRSSSSSYEQYF.

The chain is built from TRBV28 and TRBJ2-7, with 7 positions matching TRBD1. The CDR3 sequence is 18 residues long. Germline-derived CDR1 and CDR2 are MDHEN and SYDVKM. With 2 bases clipped from V and 2 bases from J, the junction kept 15 bases outside the gene matches. CDR3 DNA: TGTGCCAGCAGTTTAATATTGGGGTTTAGGGGGCGAGCCTACGAGCAGTACTTC. This encodes CASSLILGFRGRAYEQYF.

This clone showed up just once. The rearrangement joins TRBV12-2 to TRBJ2-1; the D segment call TRBD2 is taken from the table without a DNA check. TRBV12-2 has pseudogene status. The CDR3 sequence is 16 residues long. The CDR3 region is CASRLVRGSSYNEQFF. The CDR3 DNA is TGTGCAAGTCGCTTAGTGCGGGGGAGCTCCTACAATGAGCAGTTCTTC.

The genes are TRBV5-4 and TRBJ2-1, with 7 bases matching TRBD2. J was trimmed by 6 bases and V by 3 bases; bases with no gene match: 15. CDR3 size: 17 residues. From germline, CDR1 is SGHNT and CDR2 YYREEE (reference sequence). The CDR3 coding sequence is TGTGCCAGCAGCTCCCTTATGCTAGCGGAGTACATCAATGAGCAGTTCTTC. Amino acids: CASSSLMLAEYINEQFF. Drawing the rest from reference TRBV5-4 and TRBJ2-1, the complete variable domain is ETGVTQSPTHLIKTRGQQVTLRCSSQSGHNTVSWYQQALGQGPQFIFQYYREEENGRGNFPPRFSGLQFPNYSSELNVNALELDDSALYLCASSSLMLAEYINEQFFGPGTRLTVL.

The genes are TRBV27 and TRBJ2-7; 8 bases line up with TRBD2. The CDR3 covers 15 residues. Germline trimming cut 5 bases from V and 5 bases from J; bases unmatched to any gene: 11. Germline CDR1 reads MNHEY; CDR2 reads SMNVEV (reference sequence). The CDR3 sequence is CASSPRGSGTHEQYF. CDR3 nucleotides: TGTGCCAGCAGTCCCCGTGGTAGCGGGACCCACGAGCAGTACTTC.

This clone was detected once. The CDR3, as DNA: TGTGCCAGCAGCTTAGGGACAGGGGGAACCTCCGAGCAGTACTTC. Translating gives CASSLGTGGTSEQYF. The V and J genes are TRBV7-7 and TRBJ2-7; the match to TRBD1 covers 10 bases. The CDR3 extends over 15 amino acids. Germline CDR1 and CDR2: SSHAT and FNYEAQ (reference sequence). J lost 6 bases, V lost 1 base, and 6 bases had no gene match.

This rearrangement joins TRBV19 to TRBJ2-4; TRBD2 matches at 11 bases. Germline lookup yields CDR1 LNHDA and CDR2 SQIVND (reference sequence). The CDR3 extends over 12 amino acids. V was clipped by 9 bases and J by 13 bases; unmatched bases: 8. The CDR3, as DNA: TGTGCCAGCTCTGAGACTAGCGGGGCACAGTACTTC. This gives the protein CASSETSGAQYF. Complete variable domain (other parts from reference TRBV19 and TRBJ2-4): DGGITQSPKYLFRKEGQNVTLSCEQNLNHDAMYWYRQDPGQGLRLIYYSQIVNDFQKGDIAEGYSVSREKKESFPLTVTSAQKNPTAFYLCASSETSGAQYFGAGTRLSVL.

The chain joins TRBV6-5 to TRBJ1-6; TRBD1 matches at 7 bases. Trimming took 6 bases from V and 7 from J; bases not matched to a gene: 9. The germline V gene has CDR1 MNHEY and CDR2 SVGAGI. This CDR3 contains 15 residues. CDR3 loop: CASRSDRDGNSPLHF. In DNA, the CDR3 is TGTGCCAGCAGAAGCGACAGGGACGGGAATTCACCCCTCCACTTT.

V and J are TRBV27 and TRBJ1-6; D not resolved. This CDR3 has 15 amino acids. V dropped 2 bases and J dropped 0 bases, with 5 bases sitting between them. CDR1 MNHEY and CDR2 SMNVEV come from the germline V gene (reference sequence). CDR3 nucleotides: TGTGCCAGCAGTTTAGGGAGCTCCTATAATTCACCCCTCCACTTT. Its translation is CASSLGSSYNSPLHF.

This clone came up once. The rearrangement uses TRBV5-1 and TRBJ2-1, with D uncertain. With 0 bases removed from V and 0 bases from J, the gap between germline ends came to 7 bases. The CDR3 spans 15 residues. CDR1 is SGHRS, CDR2 YFSETQ, per germline. DNA of the CDR3: TGCGCCAGCAGCTTGGAACAGATCTCCTACAATGAGCAGTTCTTC. It specifies CASSLEQISYNEQFF. Drawing the rest from reference TRBV5-1 and TRBJ2-1, the complete variable domain is KAGVTQTPRYLIKTRGQQVTLSCSPISGHRSVSWYQQTPGQGLQFLFEYFSETQRNKGNFPGRFSGRQFSNSRSEMNVSTLELGDSALYLCASSLEQISYNEQFFGPGTRLTVL.

The J gene is TRBJ2-1, the V gene TRBV29-1; no definite D call. The V gene's germline CDR1 is SQVTM and CDR2 ANQGSEA. The CDR3 sequence is 16 residues long. V lost 0 bases and J 9 bases, leaving 21 bases between the germline ends. CDR3 in DNA: TGCAGCGTTGAAGATCGACGACAATCCCCCTATGGTGAGCAGTTCTTC. Its protein product is CSVEDRRQSPYGEQFF.

This clone has just a few counts. V is TRBV6-6 and J is TRBJ1-5; no clear D. CDR3 length: 14 amino acids. Between the trimmed V and J ends, which lost 4 bases and 0 bases, there was a span of 7 bases. The V gene's germline CDR1 is MNHNY and CDR2 SVGAGI (reference sequence). The CDR3 region is CASSWQYSNQPQHF. In DNA form, the CDR3 reads TGTGCCAGCAGTTGGCAGTATAGCAATCAGCCCCAGCATTTT.

This chain uses TRBV6-6 with TRBJ2-7, with 7 bases lining up with TRBD2. Per germline, CDR1 MNHNY and CDR2 SVGAGI (reference sequence). With 4 bases clipped from V and 1 base from J, the junction kept 10 bases outside the gene matches. CDR3 size: 16 residues. In DNA, the CDR3 is TGTGCCAGCAGTTCAGACAGCGGGGTCTATTCCTACGAGCAGTACTTC. It codes for CASSSDSGVYSYEQYF.

V usage is TRBV7-9 and J usage is TRBJ2-1, with D possibly being TRBD2 (6 bases). Between the trimmed V and J ends, which lost 3 bases and 6 bases, there was a span of 9 bases. The CDR3 extends over 13 amino acids. Germline V gene lookup returns CDR1 SEHNR and CDR2 FQNEAQ (reference sequence). CDR3 residues: CASSFLGGNEQFF. DNA of the CDR3: TGTGCCAGCAGCTTTTTGGGGGGCAATGAGCAGTTCTTC.

The chain links TRBV2 to TRBJ2-7, with D possibly matching TRBD2 (6 bases). V lost 7 bases to trimming and J lost 6 bases, with 25 bases between them. This CDR3 has 16 amino acids. Germline V lookup: CDR1 SNHLY, CDR2 FYNNEI. CDR3 DNA sequence: TGTGCCAGCACCCCCCTAGCGACCCGGGATATTGGCGAGCAGTACTTC. Translation: CASTPLATRDIGEQYF.

The genes are TRBV28 and TRBJ2-5; D gene unclear. CDR1 and CDR2 (germline): MDHEN, SYDVKM. CDR3 length equals 12 residues. The V and J ends lost 5 bases and 5 bases respectively, with 9 bases between them. The CDR3 loop is CASSLLRETQYF. Written as DNA, the CDR3 is TGTGCCAGCAGTCTCCTCCGGGAGACCCAGTACTTC.

The chain employs TRBV27 and TRBJ1-2; D is undetermined. With 7 bases removed from V and 3 bases from J, the gap between germline ends came to 21 bases. From germline, CDR1 is MNHEY and CDR2 SMNVEV (reference sequence). This CDR3 is built from 16 residues. The DNA of the CDR3 is TGTGCCAGCACCAACATTATGGAACGGGGTGACTATGGCTACACCTTC. Amino acid sequence: CASTNIMERGDYGYTF.

This rearrangement joins TRBV10-2 to TRBJ1-2; 9 bases map to TRBD1. The J segment lost 3 bases and the V segment lost 5 bases, leaving 4 bases of the junction unmatched. Germline CDR1 is WSHSY and CDR2 is SAAADI. The CDR3 extends over 14 amino acids. The CDR3 loop reads CASSKTGGDYGYTF. CDR3 DNA: TGCGCCAGCAGTAAGACAGGGGGAGACTATGGCTACACCTTC.

This chain uses TRBV5-1 with TRBJ2-3, with 7 nucleotides matching TRBD1. The germline gives CDR1 SGHRS, CDR2 YFSETQ. The junction had 10 bases not matched to a gene; V was cut back by 4 bases and J by 5 bases. This CDR3 region has 15 residues. The CDR3 region is CASSTKAPGGDTQYF. The CDR3 nucleotides are TGCGCCAGCAGCACAAAAGCCCCAGGGGGAGATACGCAGTATTTT.

The chain uses TRBV7-2 and TRBJ1-1; 7 bases are shared with TRBD1. The CDR3 covers 16 residues. Looked up from germline, CDR1 is SGHTA and CDR2 is FQGNSA. With 1 base clipped from V and 2 bases from J, the junction kept 7 bases outside the gene matches. The CDR3 DNA sequence: TGTGCCAGCAGCTTAGGACTAGGGACAGCAAACACTGAAGCTTTCTTT. Its translation: CASSLGLGTANTEAFF.

The V and J genes are TRBV7-2 and TRBJ2-7, with D tentatively TRBD2 (5 bases). The CDR3 consists of 15 residues. In germline, CDR1 is SGHTA, CDR2 FQGNSA. V lost 5 bases, J lost 0 bases, and 14 bases lay in between. CDR3 coding DNA: TGTGCCAGCAGCCGGAACAGCGGTAGCTCCTACGAGCAGTACTTC. Translating gives CASSRNSGSSYEQYF. The full variable domain, rest sourced from reference TRBV7-2 and TRBJ2-7, is GAGVSQSPSNKVTEKGKDVELRCDPISGHTALYWYRQSLGQGLEFLIYFQGNSAPDKSGLPSDRFSAERTGGSVSTLTIQRTQQEDSAVYLCASSRNSGSSYEQYFGPGTRLTVT.

This sequence joins TRBV6-5 and TRBJ2-1; TRBD2 aligns across 11 bases. The CDR3 consists of 15 residues. Germline CDR1 reads MNHEY; CDR2 reads SVGAGI. Trimming at V came to 6 bases and at J to 7 bases, leaving 8 bases not matched to a gene. Here the CDR3 reads CASSSTSGSYNEQFF. In DNA, the CDR3 is TGTGCCAGCAGCTCTACTAGCGGGAGCTATAATGAGCAGTTCTTC.

The chain links TRBV6-6 to TRBJ1-2; D not certain. The CDR3 is 13 amino acids. The V and J ends lost 7 bases and 6 bases respectively, with 15 bases between them. The V gene's germline CDR1 is MNHNY and CDR2 SVGAGI (reference sequence). The DNA for the CDR3 is TGTGCCAGCATGGCAGGATACTCCGATGGCTACACCTTC. Amino acids: CASMAGYSDGYTF.

V gene TRBV6-6 combines with J gene TRBJ1-5; the D is unclear. The germline gives CDR1 MNHNY, CDR2 SVGAGI (reference sequence). The length of the CDR3 is 15 residues. V lost 6 bases and J lost 0, with 12 bases in between. CDR3 region: CASRALVVSNQPQHF. The CDR3 nucleotides are TGTGCCAGCAGAGCCCTCGTAGTTAGCAATCAGCCCCAGCATTTT.